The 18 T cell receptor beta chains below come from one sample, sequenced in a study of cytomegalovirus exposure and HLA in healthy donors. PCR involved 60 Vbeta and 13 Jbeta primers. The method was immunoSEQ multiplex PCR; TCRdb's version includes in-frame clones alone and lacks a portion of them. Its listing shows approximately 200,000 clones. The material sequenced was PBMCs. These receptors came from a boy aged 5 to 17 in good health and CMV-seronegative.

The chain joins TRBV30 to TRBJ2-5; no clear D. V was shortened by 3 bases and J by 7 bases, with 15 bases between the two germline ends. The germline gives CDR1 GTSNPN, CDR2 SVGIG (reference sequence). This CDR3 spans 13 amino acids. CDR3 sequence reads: CAWRFGGSRTQYF. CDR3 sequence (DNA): TGTGCCTGGAGGTTCGGCGGATCCCGGACCCAGTACTTC.

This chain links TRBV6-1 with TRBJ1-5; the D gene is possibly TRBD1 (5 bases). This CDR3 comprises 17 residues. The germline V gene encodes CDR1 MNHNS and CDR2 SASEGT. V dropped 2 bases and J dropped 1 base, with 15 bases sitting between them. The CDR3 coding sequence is TGTGCCAGCAGTGAAATCAGGGCCGATATCAGCAATCAGCCCCAGCATTTT. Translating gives CASSEIRADISNQPQHF.

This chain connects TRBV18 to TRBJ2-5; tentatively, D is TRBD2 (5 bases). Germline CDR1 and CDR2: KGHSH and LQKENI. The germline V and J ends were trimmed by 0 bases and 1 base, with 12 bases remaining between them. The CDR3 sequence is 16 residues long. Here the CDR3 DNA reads TGTGCCAGCTCACCACCCACCGCGGGCCCCCAAGAGACCCAGTACTTC. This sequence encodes CASSPPTAGPQETQYF.

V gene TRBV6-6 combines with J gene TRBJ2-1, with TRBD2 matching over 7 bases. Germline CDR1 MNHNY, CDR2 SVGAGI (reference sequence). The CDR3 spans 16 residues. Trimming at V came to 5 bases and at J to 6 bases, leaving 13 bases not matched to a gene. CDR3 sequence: CASSRTLSGASNEQFF. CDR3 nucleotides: TGTGCCAGCAGTAGGACCTTGAGCGGGGCCTCCAATGAGCAGTTCTTC.

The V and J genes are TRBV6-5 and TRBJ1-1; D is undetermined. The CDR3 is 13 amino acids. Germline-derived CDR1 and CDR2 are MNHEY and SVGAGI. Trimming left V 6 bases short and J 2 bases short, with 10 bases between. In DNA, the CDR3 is TGTGCCAGCAGCAACCTATTAAACACTGAAGCTTTCTTT. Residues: CASSNLLNTEAFF.

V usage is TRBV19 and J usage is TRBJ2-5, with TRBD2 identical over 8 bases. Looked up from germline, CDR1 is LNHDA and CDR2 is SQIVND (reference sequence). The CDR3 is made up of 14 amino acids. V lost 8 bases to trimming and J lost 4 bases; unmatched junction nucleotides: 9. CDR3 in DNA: TGTGCCAGTCGACCCGGGGGGGCTGGAGAGACCCAGTACTTC. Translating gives CASRPGGAGETQYF.

The CDR3 sequence: CASSFSWYNEQFF. CDR3 nucleotide sequence: TGTGCCAGCAGTTTCAGTTGGTACAATGAGCAGTTCTTC. This chain connects TRBV6-6 to TRBJ2-1, with unresolved D. This CDR3 region has 13 residues. Trimming stripped 4 bases from V and 4 bases from J, with 8 bases between. CDR1 is MNHNY, CDR2 SVGAGI, per germline (reference sequence).

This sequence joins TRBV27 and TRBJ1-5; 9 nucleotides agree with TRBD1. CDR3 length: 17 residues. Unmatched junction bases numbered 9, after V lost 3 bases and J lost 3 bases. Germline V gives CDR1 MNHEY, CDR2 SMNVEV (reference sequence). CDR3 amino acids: CASSFRRTGEDNQPQHF. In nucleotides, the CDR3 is TGTGCCAGCAGTTTCCGTAGGACAGGGGAGGACAATCAGCCCCAGCATTTT.

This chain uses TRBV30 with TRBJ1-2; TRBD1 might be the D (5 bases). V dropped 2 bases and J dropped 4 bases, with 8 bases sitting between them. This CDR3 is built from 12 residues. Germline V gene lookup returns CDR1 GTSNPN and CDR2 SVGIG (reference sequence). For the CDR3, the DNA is TGTGCCTGGAGTCTCGACAGCTATGGCTACACCTTC. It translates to CAWSLDSYGYTF.

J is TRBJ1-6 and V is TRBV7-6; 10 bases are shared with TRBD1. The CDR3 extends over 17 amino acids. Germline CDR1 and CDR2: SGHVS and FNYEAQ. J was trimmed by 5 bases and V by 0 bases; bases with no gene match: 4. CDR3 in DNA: TGTGCCAGCAGCTTAGCAACGGGGACAGGGGATAATTCACCCCTCCACTTT. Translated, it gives CASSLATGTGDNSPLHF.

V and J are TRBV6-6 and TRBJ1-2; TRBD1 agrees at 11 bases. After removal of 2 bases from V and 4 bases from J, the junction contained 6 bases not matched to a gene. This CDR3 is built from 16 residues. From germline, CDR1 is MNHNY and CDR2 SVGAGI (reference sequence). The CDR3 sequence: CASSYDGTGGFYGYTF. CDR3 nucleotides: TGTGCCAGCAGTTACGATGGGACAGGGGGTTTCTATGGCTACACCTTC.

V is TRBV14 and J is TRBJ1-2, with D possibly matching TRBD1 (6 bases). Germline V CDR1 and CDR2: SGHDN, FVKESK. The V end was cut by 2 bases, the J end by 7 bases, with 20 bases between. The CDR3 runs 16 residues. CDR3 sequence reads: CASSQSVQGMLGGYTF. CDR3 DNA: TGTGCCAGCAGCCAATCCGTTCAGGGGATGTTAGGTGGCTACACCTTC.

CDR3: CASSTGYSNQPQHF. Here the CDR3 DNA reads TGTGCCAGCAGCACAGGGTATAGCAATCAGCCCCAGCATTTT. The chain recombines TRBV6-5 with TRBJ1-5, with D tentatively TRBD1 (6 bases). CDR3 size: 14 residues. Germline V gene lookup returns CDR1 MNHEY and CDR2 SVGAGI. V was pared by 6 bases and J by 0 bases, with 9 bases between.

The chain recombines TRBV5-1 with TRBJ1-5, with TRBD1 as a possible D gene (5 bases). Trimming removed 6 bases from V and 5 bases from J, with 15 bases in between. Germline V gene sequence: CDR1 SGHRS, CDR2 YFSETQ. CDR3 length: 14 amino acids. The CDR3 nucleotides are TGCGCCAGCAAAATACAGGAATCTGATCAGCCCCAGCATTTT. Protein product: CASKIQESDQPQHF.

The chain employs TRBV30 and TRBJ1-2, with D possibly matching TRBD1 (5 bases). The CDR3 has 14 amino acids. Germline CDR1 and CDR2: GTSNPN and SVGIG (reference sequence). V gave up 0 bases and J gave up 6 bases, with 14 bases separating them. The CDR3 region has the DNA TGTGCCTGGAGTGTTGGGTGGGGGGAGGATGGCTACACCTTC. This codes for CAWSVGWGEDGYTF.

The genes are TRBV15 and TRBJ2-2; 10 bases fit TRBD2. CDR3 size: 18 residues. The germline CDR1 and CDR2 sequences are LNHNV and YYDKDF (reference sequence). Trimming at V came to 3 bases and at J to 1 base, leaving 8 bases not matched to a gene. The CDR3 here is CATSSPKRGGQNTGELFF. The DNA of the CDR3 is TGTGCCACCAGCAGCCCCAAGCGGGGGGGCCAGAACACCGGGGAGCTGTTTTTT.

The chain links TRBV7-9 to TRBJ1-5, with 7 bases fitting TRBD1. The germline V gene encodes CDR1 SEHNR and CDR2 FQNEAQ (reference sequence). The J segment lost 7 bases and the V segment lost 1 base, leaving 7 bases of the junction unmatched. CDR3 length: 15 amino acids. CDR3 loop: CASSLEQGMGQPQHF. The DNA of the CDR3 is TGTGCCAGCAGCTTAGAACAGGGGATGGGCCAGCCCCAGCATTTT.

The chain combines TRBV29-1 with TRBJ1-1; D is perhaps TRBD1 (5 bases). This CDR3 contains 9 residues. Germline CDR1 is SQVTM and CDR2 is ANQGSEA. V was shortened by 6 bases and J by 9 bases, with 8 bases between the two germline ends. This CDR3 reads CSVAGKAFF. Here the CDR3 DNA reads TGCAGCGTAGCAGGGAAAGCTTTCTTT.